Listed below are T cell receptor beta chains from one sample, sequenced in a study of T-cell memory formation after mild COVID-19. TCRdb reanalysed the 5' RACE reads using MiXCR and keeps one entry per CDR3 protein. This sample has a few hundred thousand distinct CDR3 sequences; less than 25% occur once, and the top ten carry 7% to 9%. The sample comprised PBMCs or a T cell subset sorted from them (not recorded which). All receptors derive from an adult woman who had mild COVID-19 (a few samples of this study predate the infection). Cell type and time point are not known. Each CDR3 is given without its conserved first and last residue.

J: TRBJ2-6; V: TRBV27; CDR3: ASRAATRTGANVLT
J: TRBJ1-2; V: TRBV18; CDR3: ASSPRDRRNYGYT
J: TRBJ1-1; V: TRBV7-2; CDR3: ASSLAGWMNTEAF
J: TRBJ2-5; V: TRBV5-1; CDR3: ASSYDRGEETQY
J: TRBJ2-5; V: TRBV20-1; CDR3: SARDGGPAGGQETQY
J: TRBJ1-1; V: TRBV12-3/TRBV12-4; CDR3: ASNAGQQNTEAF
J: TRBJ1-1; V: TRBV20-1; CDR3: SARGGLEAF
J: TRBJ2-5; V: TRBV25-1; CDR3: ASTEGGTSGGVQETQY
J: TRBJ2-1; V: TRBV7-6; CDR3: ASSLGTRLAENNEQF
J: TRBJ2-3; V: TRBV15; CDR3: ATSLGGSTDTQY
J: TRBJ2-7; V: TRBV12-3/TRBV12-4; CDR3: ASQRTVAYEQY
J: TRBJ2-7; V: TRBV7-2; CDR3: ASSPRTGKGSYEQY
J: TRBJ2-1; V: TRBV4-1; CDR3: ASTPGQGPYNEQF
J: TRBJ2-5; V: TRBV25-1; CDR3: ASSELESIGQETQY
J: TRBJ2-6; V: TRBV27; CDR3: ASRLRYSGANVLT
J: TRBJ2-1; V: TRBV5-6; CDR3: ASSLGSSGLNFPF
J: TRBJ2-7; V: TRBV20-1; CDR3: SARDPGGTSYEQY
J: TRBJ2-1; V: TRBV20-1; CDR3: SAGPLYRVNEQF
J: TRBJ2-1; V: TRBV12-3/TRBV12-4; CDR3: ASSSLAGEDNEQF
J: TRBJ2-1; V: TRBV24-1; CDR3: ATSDARDGLDEQF
J: TRBJ2-3; V: TRBV29-1; CDR3: SVVVVGTDTQY
J: TRBJ2-2; V: TRBV7-9; CDR3: ASSFPPKGTGELF
J: TRBJ2-7; V: TRBV4-3; CDR3: ASSQRAGGNYEQY
J: TRBJ2-5; V: TRBV9; CDR3: ASSVGLAGPQY
J: TRBJ1-5; V: TRBV6-5; CDR3: ASSYGQGGGQPQH
J: TRBJ2-1; V: TRBV5-1; CDR3: ASKGRTGGAYNEQF
J: TRBJ2-3; V: TRBV4-3; CDR3: ASSQEGRATDTQY
J: TRBJ2-5; V: TRBV7-9; CDR3: ASSHDLHLQETQY
J: TRBJ2-2; V: TRBV7-2; CDR3: ASSSQGSGNTGELF
J: TRBJ2-3; V: TRBV6-5; CDR3: ASSKRTGTDTQY
J: TRBJ2-5; V: TRBV5-1; CDR3: ASSSGFQETQY
J: TRBJ2-1; V: TRBV5-1; CDR3: ASSSGPSSYNEQF
J: TRBJ2-1; V: TRBV7-9; CDR3: ASSPPGPAYNEQF
J: TRBJ2-1; V: TRBV18; CDR3: ASSSRQGRSYNEQF
J: TRBJ2-1; V: TRBV4-2; CDR3: ASSRDSLEVSYNEQF
J: TRBJ2-7; V: TRBV6-5; CDR3: ASSYSGTSYEQY
J: TRBJ2-3; V: TRBV18; CDR3: ASSPLLSDTQY
J: TRBJ2-3; V: TRBV11-2; CDR3: ASSLVRGTGDTQY
J: TRBJ2-1; V: TRBV29-1; CDR3: SVEVFGGLALYNEQF
J: TRBJ2-5; V: TRBV12-3/TRBV12-4; CDR3: ASRKQGVVTQY
J: TRBJ1-1; V: TRBV7-2; CDR3: ASSAGMNTEAF
J: TRBJ2-3; V: TRBV6-6; CDR3: ASSYRARGTDTQY
J: TRBJ2-6; V: TRBV7-9; CDR3: ASSSVPGANVLT
J: TRBJ2-2; V: TRBV11-2; CDR3: ASSLGVETGELF
J: TRBJ2-3; V: TRBV20-1; CDR3: SARENSFGAWGNTQY
J: TRBJ1-1; V: TRBV20-1; CDR3: SAREGVEMNTEAF
J: TRBJ2-2; V: TRBV19; CDR3: ASSIGPELF
J: TRBJ1-6; V: TRBV14; CDR3: ASSQGPSRAASPLH
J: TRBJ1-2; V: TRBV5-1; CDR3: ASARDTLYGYT
J: TRBJ1-1; V: TRBV27; CDR3: ASSLLQGTTEAF
J: TRBJ1-2; V: TRBV20-1; CDR3: SAREQVYGYT
J: TRBJ2-2; V: TRBV7-6; CDR3: ASSLATSGSSTGELF
J: TRBJ2-7; V: TRBV2; CDR3: ASSGLRTGSYEQY
J: TRBJ2-3; V: TRBV20-1; CDR3: SATGEWRDGDTQY
J: TRBJ1-2; V: TRBV2; CDR3: ASSEDRDYGYT
J: TRBJ1-1; V: TRBV5-1; CDR3: ASSLQGQTSIGFGTEAF
J: TRBJ1-6; V: TRBV5-1; CDR3: ASSLEFPGDSPLH